The sequence of this TCR beta chain was determined in a study of tumor-infiltrating lymphocytes in primary liver carcinoma. The overall study: In every tissue type, samples returned a similar yield of roughly 3.5 to 8 million productive TCRbeta reads.

The CDR3 has 14 amino acids, counting both end residues. Germline V CDR1 and CDR2: MNHEY, SVGEGT. Findings of the study overall: Tumors reached a significantly greater top-250-clone fraction than blood did (p = 0.039).

In the case of this clonotype: Antigen: not known. Lacking the conserved final phenylalanine or tryptophan, this CDR3 likely reflects a read error. The DNA is omitted, as the CDR3 cannot be located on it reliably, and the CDR3 follows TCRdb's listing.

Each 20-30 mg portion of unsorted bulk tissue served as the source for co-extraction of RNA and DNA. The authors made TCR beta cDNA from roughly 480 ng total RNA with a constant-region primer. Investigators got TCR beta libraries out of three nested multiplex PCR rounds, done with slightly modified ARM-PCR. Two initial PCR rounds of around 10 cycles each paired TRBV1-TRBV30 forward primers with a C-beta reverse primer. TCRdb passed the multiplex PCR reads through MiXCR, listing each CDR3 protein once. Of about 99,000 distinct CDR3 sequences detected, more than 65% appear once; the ten largest clones hold more than 8%.

The genes are TRBV6-2 or TRBV6-3 and TRBJ2-1; the D call in the table, TRBD1, was not verified against the DNA. The specimen was liver tumor tissue from sampling region 5. The subset: tumor region T5, tumor centre. This receptor was obtained from a woman in her sixties with primary liver carcinoma and hepatitis B virus infection. The CDR3 is CASRPDGGFNEQLY.